Listed below are T cell receptor beta chains from one sample, sequenced in a study of regulatory T cells in long-lasting Graves disease. From the multiplex PCR reads, TCRdb called clonotypes with MiXCR, one entry per CDR3 protein. Among about 460,000 distinct CDR3 sequences listed, about 14% were seen once. The same data also went into a second study, on T cells in Graves' hyperthyroidism and ophthalmopathy.

The source material was peripheral blood mononuclear cells (PBMCs), sampled at new diagnosis, from a patient treated with antithyroid drugs. These TCRs come from a woman aged 45-65 years with Graves disease. Both conserved end residues are part of each CDR3. The order of the fields is J gene, clone size, D gene, V gene, CDR3 DNA, CDR3 protein. D genes are given only for firm matches. Some rows have no size entry. The others give once, few or many, or a class for an expanded clone.

J: TRBJ2-3
size: few
D: TRBD2
V: TRBV7-2
DNA: TGTGCCAGCAGCCTCGGGGGCGCGGGAGGGCCCACAGATACGCAGTATTTT
CDR3: CASSLGGAGGPTDTQYF

J: TRBJ2-7
size: -
D: -
V: TRBV7-2
DNA: TGTGCCAGCAGCCCCACCTCAGTGGTGCCCTACGAGCAGTACTTC
CDR3: CASSPTSVVPYEQYF

J: TRBJ1-6
size: -
D: -
V: TRBV2
DNA: TGTGCCAGCAGTTTAGCGCGGGGGGGACCCCAAAGCTCCTATAATTCACCCCTCCACTTT
CDR3: CASSLARGGPQSSYNSPLHF

J: TRBJ1-4
size: -
D: -
V: TRBV5-1
DNA: TGCGCCAGCAGCTCCACCTCAACTAATGAAAAACTGTTTTTT
CDR3: CASSSTSTNEKLFF

J: TRBJ1-1
size: many
D: TRBD1
V: TRBV28
DNA: TGTACGTGCCGGACAGGCGGCGATGGCACTGAAGCTTTCTTT
CDR3: CTCRTGGDGTEAFF

J: TRBJ2-1
size: -
D: TRBD1
V: TRBV5-1
DNA: TGCGCCAGCAGCTCGGGTGGGACAGGGCTCCCCGAGCAGTTCTTC
CDR3: CASSSGGTGLPEQFF

J: TRBJ2-3
size: many
D: TRBD2
V: TRBV20-1
DNA: TGCAGTGCTAGGTCTGTACTAGCGGGACTAAGAGCAGATACGCAGTATTTT
CDR3: CSARSVLAGLRADTQYF

J: TRBJ2-3
size: -
D: -
V: TRBV14
DNA: TGTGCCAGCAGCCAAGATTTCACAGATACGCAGTATTTT
CDR3: CASSQDFTDTQYF

J: TRBJ2-1
size: many
D: -
V: TRBV28
DNA: TGTGCCAGCAGTTTACCCACAGGACAGAATGAGCAGTTCTTC
CDR3: CASSLPTGQNEQFF

J: TRBJ2-4
size: once
D: -
V: TRBV10-3
DNA: TGTGCCATCAGTAGGGGAGGCATTCAGTACTTC
CDR3: CAISRGGIQYF

J: TRBJ2-7
size: -
D: -
V: TRBV6-6
DNA: TGTGCCAGCAGTTACTCGGTATTTCCGACCCCCGAGCAGTACTTC
CDR3: CASSYSVFPTPEQYF

J: TRBJ1-2
size: many
D: -
V: TRBV6-2/TRBV6-3
DNA: TGTGCCAGCAGTTATGGGGACTATGGCTACACCTTC
CDR3: CASSYGDYGYTF

J: TRBJ1-2
size: many
D: -
V: TRBV5-1
DNA: TGTGCCAGCAGCTTGGCCGGGACGGGGGAAGGCTACACCTTC
CDR3: CASSLAGTGEGYTF

J: TRBJ2-5
size: few
D: TRBD1
V: TRBV24-1
DNA: TGTGCCACCAGTGATACCCAGGGGGCTGGGGAGACCCAGTACTTC
CDR3: CATSDTQGAGETQYF

J: TRBJ1-1
size: few
D: TRBD1
V: TRBV29-1
DNA: TGCAGCGCAAACAGGGGTGGCACTGAAGCTTTCTTT
CDR3: CSANRGGTEAFF

J: TRBJ1-1
size: many
D: TRBD1
V: TRBV24-1
DNA: TGTGCCACCAGTGATGCCAGGGGGACTGAAGCTTTCTTT
CDR3: CATSDARGTEAFF

J: TRBJ2-3
size: few
D: -
V: TRBV14
DNA: TGTGCCAGCAGCCAATCCGAGTCTGTGACACTGAAACTGTTTGGCACAGATACGCAGTATTTT
CDR3: CASSQSESVTLKLFGTDTQYF

J: TRBJ2-7
size: -
D: TRBD1
V: TRBV5-5
DNA: TGTGCCAGCAGCATCCCCACAGGGGCGCAGTACTTC
CDR3: CASSIPTGAQYF

J: TRBJ2-6
size: many
D: TRBD1
V: TRBV2
DNA: TGTGCCAGCAGTGTAACCGGGACAGTAATCTCTGGGGCCAACGTCCTGACTTTC
CDR3: CASSVTGTVISGANVLTF

J: TRBJ2-3
size: many
D: TRBD2
V: TRBV19
DNA: TGTGCCAGTAGTCCTAGCGGCGCCACAGATACGCAGTATTTT
CDR3: CASSPSGATDTQYF

J: TRBJ1-2
size: -
D: TRBD1
V: TRBV6-2/TRBV6-3
DNA: TGTGCCAGCAGTTACCCTGGGACAGGGGGAGGCTACACCTTC
CDR3: CASSYPGTGGGYTF

J: TRBJ2-7
size: many
D: -
V: TRBV20-1
DNA: TGCAGTGCTAGAGATCTTGTTGACGAGCAGTACTTC
CDR3: CSARDLVDEQYF

J: TRBJ1-5
size: -
D: TRBD1
V: TRBV28
DNA: TGTGCCAGCAGTTTATTGGAGGGGGCCTCCAATCAGCCCCAGCATTTT
CDR3: CASSLLEGASNQPQHF

J: TRBJ2-3
size: few
D: -
V: TRBV10-3
DNA: TGTGCCATCAGTGACCGAGAACAGTCAGATACGCAGTATTTT
CDR3: CAISDREQSDTQYF

J: TRBJ2-3
size: many
D: TRBD1
V: TRBV5-1
DNA: TGCGCCAGCAGCTGGACAGGGGTCACAGATACGCAGTATTTT
CDR3: CASSWTGVTDTQYF

J: TRBJ2-5
size: few
D: -
V: TRBV29-1
DNA: TGCAGCGTTCGGCAGGGACAAGAGACCCAGTACTTC
CDR3: CSVRQGQETQYF